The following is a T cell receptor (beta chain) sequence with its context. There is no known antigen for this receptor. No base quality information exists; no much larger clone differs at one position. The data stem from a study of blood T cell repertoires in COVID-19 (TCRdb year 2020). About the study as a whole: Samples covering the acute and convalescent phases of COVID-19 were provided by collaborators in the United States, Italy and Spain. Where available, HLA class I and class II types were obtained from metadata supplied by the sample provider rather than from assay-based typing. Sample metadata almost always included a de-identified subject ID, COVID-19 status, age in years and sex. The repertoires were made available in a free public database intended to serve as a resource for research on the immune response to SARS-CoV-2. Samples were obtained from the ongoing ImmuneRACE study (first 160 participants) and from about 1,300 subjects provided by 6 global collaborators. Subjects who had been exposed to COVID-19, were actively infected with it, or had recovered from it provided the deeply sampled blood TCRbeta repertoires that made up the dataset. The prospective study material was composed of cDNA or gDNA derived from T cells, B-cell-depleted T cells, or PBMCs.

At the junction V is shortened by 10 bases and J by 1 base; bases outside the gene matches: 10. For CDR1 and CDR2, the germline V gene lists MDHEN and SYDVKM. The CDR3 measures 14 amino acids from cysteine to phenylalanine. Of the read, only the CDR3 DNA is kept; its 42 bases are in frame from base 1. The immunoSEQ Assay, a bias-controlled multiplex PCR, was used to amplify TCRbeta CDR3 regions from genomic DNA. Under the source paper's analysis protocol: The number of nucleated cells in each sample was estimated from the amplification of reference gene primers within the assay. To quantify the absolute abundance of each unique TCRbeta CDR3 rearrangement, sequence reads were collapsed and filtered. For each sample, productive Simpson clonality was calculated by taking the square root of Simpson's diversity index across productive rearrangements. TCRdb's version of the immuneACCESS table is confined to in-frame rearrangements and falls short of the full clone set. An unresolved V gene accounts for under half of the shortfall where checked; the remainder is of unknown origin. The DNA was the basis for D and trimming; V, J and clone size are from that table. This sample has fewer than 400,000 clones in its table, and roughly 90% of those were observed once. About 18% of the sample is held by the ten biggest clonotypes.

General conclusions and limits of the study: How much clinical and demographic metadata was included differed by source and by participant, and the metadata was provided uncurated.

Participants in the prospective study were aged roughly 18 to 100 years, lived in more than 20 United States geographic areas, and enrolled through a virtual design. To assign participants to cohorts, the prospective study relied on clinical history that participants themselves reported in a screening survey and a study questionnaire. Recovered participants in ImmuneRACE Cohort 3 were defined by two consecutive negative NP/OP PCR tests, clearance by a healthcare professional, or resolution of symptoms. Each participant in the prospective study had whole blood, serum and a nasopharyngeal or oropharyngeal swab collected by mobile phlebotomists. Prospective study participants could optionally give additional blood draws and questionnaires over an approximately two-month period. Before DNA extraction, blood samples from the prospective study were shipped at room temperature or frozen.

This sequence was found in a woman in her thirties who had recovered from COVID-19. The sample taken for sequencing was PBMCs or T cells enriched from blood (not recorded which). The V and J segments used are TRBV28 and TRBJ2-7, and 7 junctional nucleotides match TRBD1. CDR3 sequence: CATAGTVHSYEQYF. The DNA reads TGTGCCACCGCAGGGACAGTCCATTCCTACGAGCAGTACTTC.